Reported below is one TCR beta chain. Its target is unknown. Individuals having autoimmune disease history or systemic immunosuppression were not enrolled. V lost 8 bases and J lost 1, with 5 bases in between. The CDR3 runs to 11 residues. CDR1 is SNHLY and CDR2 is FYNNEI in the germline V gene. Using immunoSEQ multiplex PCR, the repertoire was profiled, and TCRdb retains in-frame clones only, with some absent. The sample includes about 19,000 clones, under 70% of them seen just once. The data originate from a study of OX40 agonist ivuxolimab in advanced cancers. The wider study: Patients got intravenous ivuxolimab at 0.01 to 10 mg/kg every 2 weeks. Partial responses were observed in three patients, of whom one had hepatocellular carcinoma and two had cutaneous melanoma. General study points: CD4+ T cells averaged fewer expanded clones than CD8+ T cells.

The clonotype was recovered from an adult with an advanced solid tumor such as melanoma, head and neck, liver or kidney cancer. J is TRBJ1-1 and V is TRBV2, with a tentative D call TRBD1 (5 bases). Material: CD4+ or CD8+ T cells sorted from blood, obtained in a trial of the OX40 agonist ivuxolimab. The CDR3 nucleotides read TGTGCCAGCGGACAGAACACTGAAGCTTTCTTT. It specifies CASGQNTEAFF.